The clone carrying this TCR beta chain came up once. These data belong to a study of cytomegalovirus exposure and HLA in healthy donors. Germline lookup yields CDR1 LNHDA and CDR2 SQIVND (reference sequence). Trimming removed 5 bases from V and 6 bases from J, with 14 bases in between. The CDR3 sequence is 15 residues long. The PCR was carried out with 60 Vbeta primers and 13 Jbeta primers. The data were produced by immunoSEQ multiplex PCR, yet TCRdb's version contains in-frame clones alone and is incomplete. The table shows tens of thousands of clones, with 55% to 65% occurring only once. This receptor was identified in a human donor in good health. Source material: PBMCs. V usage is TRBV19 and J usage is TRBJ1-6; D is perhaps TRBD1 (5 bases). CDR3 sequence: CASSPLADTNSPLHF. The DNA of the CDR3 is TGTGCCAGTAGTCCCCTCGCGGACACTAATTCACCCCTCCACTTT.